A single sample gave rise to the 16 T cell receptor beta chains below, sequenced in a study of shared T cell receptors in the human thymus. Using immunoSEQ multiplex PCR, the repertoire was profiled, and TCRdb retains in-frame clones only, with some absent. The repertoire consists of over 60,000 clones, with roughly 96% occurring once and the leading ten covering approximately 0.035%. Sequenced input: thymocytes. The receptors come from a human donor.

The chain couples TRBV7-6 to TRBJ2-5, with 8 positions matching TRBD2. With V trimmed by 11 bases and J by 5 bases, 7 bases remained unmatched. The germline V gene encodes CDR1 SGHVS and CDR2 FNYEAQ. The CDR3 totals 12 residues. The CDR3 nucleotides are TGTGCCGCCCGGGGGGGCGGTGAGACCCAGTACTTC. This sequence encodes CAARGGGETQYF.

This sequence joins TRBV19 and TRBJ2-5, with 8 bases identical to TRBD2. Germline V gene sequence: CDR1 LNHDA, CDR2 SQIVND (reference sequence). The CDR3 is 16 residues long. The V gene end was trimmed by 1 base and the J gene end by 7 bases; junction bases not matched to a gene: 11. Here the CDR3 reads CASSIVRGGLPGTQYF. In nucleotides, the CDR3 is TGTGCCAGTAGTATAGTTCGCGGGGGGCTTCCAGGGACCCAGTACTTC. Supplemented by reference TRBV19 and TRBJ2-5, the full variable domain reads DGGITQSPKYLFRKEGQNVTLSCEQNLNHDAMYWYRQDPGQGLRLIYYSQIVNDFQKGDIAEGYSVSREKKESFPLTVTSAQKNPTAFYLCASSIVRGGLPGTQYFGPGTRLLVL.

The chain links TRBV9 to TRBJ2-1; the match to TRBD2 covers 8 bases. Per the germline V gene, CDR1 is SGDLS and CDR2 is YYNGEE. CDR3 length equals 16 residues. The trim removed 3 bases at V and 5 bases at J, leaving 10 bases unmatched. The CDR3 protein is CASSATGTRNHNEQFF. The CDR3 DNA reads as TGTGCCAGCAGCGCAACAGGGACTAGAAATCACAATGAGCAGTTCTTC.

The J gene is TRBJ1-1, the V gene TRBV27; TRBD1 matches at 7 bases. The CDR3 has 14 residues. Per germline, CDR1 MNHEY and CDR2 SMNVEV (reference sequence). The V and J ends lost 6 bases and 6 bases, in that order; junction bases with no gene match: 10. CDR3 region: CASSPMTGLPEAFF. The CDR3 DNA is TGTGCCAGCAGCCCTATGACAGGGTTGCCTGAAGCTTTCTTT.

The J gene is TRBJ1-4, the V gene TRBV14; TRBD1 agrees at 7 bases. Trimming cost V 3 bases and J 5 bases; bases outside gene matches: 6. Germline V gene data show CDR1 as SGHDN and CDR2 as FVKESK. CDR3 size: 15 residues. CDR3 DNA: TGTGCCAGCAGCCACCTCCGGGACAGCAATGAAAAACTGTTTTTT. Translated: CASSHLRDSNEKLFF.

The chain uses TRBV5-6 and TRBJ2-3; 9 bases match TRBD2. Germline V gene data show CDR1 as SGHDT and CDR2 as YYEEEE. V dropped 0 bases and J dropped 2; count of bases not matched to a gene: 4. The CDR3 has 16 residues. Written as DNA, the CDR3 is TGTGCCAGCAGCTTGGGGGGACTAGCCGACACAGATACGCAGTATTTT. It translates to CASSLGGLADTDTQYF.

The V call is TRBV7-3, the J call TRBJ2-6, with 8 bases matching TRBD1. Germline V gene sequence: CDR1 SGHTA, CDR2 FQGTGA. The CDR3 is 18 amino acids. V lost 5 bases and J lost 4; bases outside the gene matches: 13. CDR3 nucleotides: TGTGCCAGCAGCCCTCAGGCGGACAGGGTATCCGGGGCCAACGTCCTGACTTTC. It translates to CASSPQADRVSGANVLTF.

The rearrangement uses TRBV7-2 and TRBJ2-5; D possibly corresponds to TRBD1 (6 bases). The CDR3 loop spans 15 amino acids. Trimming cost V 6 bases and J 1 base, with 15 bases left between them. The V gene's germline CDR1 is SGHTA and CDR2 FQGNSA. In nucleotides, the CDR3 is TGTGCCAGCAGTAGCCCTTGGGACATCCAAGAGACCCAGTACTTC. Translating it yields CASSSPWDIQETQYF.

The rearrangement links TRBV4-3 to TRBJ2-3; 10 bases are a match to TRBD1. J gave up 4 bases and V 0 bases, and 13 bases lay outside the gene matches. The CDR3 spans 19 residues. Germline loops: CDR1 LGHNA, CDR2 YSLEER. The CDR3 nucleotides are TGCGCCAGCAGCCAAGATAAAGGCTCGGGGGACAGGGGCGCAGATACGCAGTATTTT. This encodes CASSQDKGSGDRGADTQYF.

The genes are TRBV7-9 and TRBJ2-5, with unresolved D. The germline V gene has CDR1 SEHNR and CDR2 FQNEAQ (reference sequence). V lost 0 bases and J lost 2, with 16 bases in between. The CDR3 consists of 17 residues. CDR3 residues: CASSLAWEKGAQETQYF. The CDR3 DNA follows: TGTGCCAGCAGCTTAGCGTGGGAAAAGGGTGCTCAAGAGACCCAGTACTTC.

The rearrangement joins TRBV25-1 to TRBJ1-6; no firm D call. Looked up from germline, CDR1 is MGHDK and CDR2 is SYGVNS. CDR3 length: 13 residues. With 5 bases removed from V and 8 bases from J, the gap between germline ends came to 10 bases. CDR3 region: CASSFRRYSPLHF. The CDR3 DNA reads TGTGCCAGCAGTTTTCGACGATATTCACCCCTCCACTTT.

The V and J genes are TRBV5-5 and TRBJ1-2; D not resolved. The V and J ends lost 1 base and 4 bases respectively, with 14 bases between them. The CDR3 is 15 amino acids. Germline-derived CDR1 and CDR2 are SGHKS and YYEKEE (reference sequence). DNA of the CDR3: TGTGCCAGCAGCTTGTTATTTTGGTTGGGCTATGGCTACACCTTC. Translating it yields CASSLLFWLGYGYTF.

This chain uses TRBV4-3 with TRBJ2-4; tentative D call: TRBD1 (5 bases). There are 18 residues in the CDR3. Germline-derived CDR1 and CDR2 are LGHNA and YSLEER. V was pared by 1 base and J by 0 bases, with 16 bases between. The DNA of the CDR3 is TGCGCCAGCAGCCAAGTCCTCGGGCAGGGTCTAGCCAAAAACATTCAGTACTTC. Its protein is CASSQVLGQGLAKNIQYF.

The count of this clone is one. The rearrangement joins TRBV19 to TRBJ2-3; weak D call: TRBD2 (5 bases). Germline CDR1 LNHDA, CDR2 SQIVND (reference sequence). There are 14 residues in the CDR3. Trimming removed 7 bases from V and 3 bases from J, with 14 bases in between. This CDR3 is CASNSDGVTDTQYF. In nucleotides, the CDR3 is TGTGCCAGTAATTCTGACGGGGTGACAGATACGCAGTATTTT.

V usage is TRBV27 and J usage is TRBJ2-2, with D perhaps TRBD1 (6 bases). Trimming removed 4 bases at V and 4 bases at J, with 13 bases between. This CDR3 is 15 amino acids long. Germline loops: CDR1 MNHEY, CDR2 SMNVEV (reference sequence). The CDR3 here is CASSSTGWGTGELFF. The CDR3 DNA is TGTGCCAGCAGTTCTACAGGGTGGGGCACCGGGGAGCTGTTTTTT.

This rearrangement joins TRBV20-1 to TRBJ2-5; D gene unclear. CDR3 length equals 11 residues. Germline CDR1 DFQATT, CDR2 SNEGSKA (reference sequence). The CDR3, as DNA: TGCACTCCGGAATACCAAGAGACCCAGTACTTC. It yields the protein CTPEYQETQYF.